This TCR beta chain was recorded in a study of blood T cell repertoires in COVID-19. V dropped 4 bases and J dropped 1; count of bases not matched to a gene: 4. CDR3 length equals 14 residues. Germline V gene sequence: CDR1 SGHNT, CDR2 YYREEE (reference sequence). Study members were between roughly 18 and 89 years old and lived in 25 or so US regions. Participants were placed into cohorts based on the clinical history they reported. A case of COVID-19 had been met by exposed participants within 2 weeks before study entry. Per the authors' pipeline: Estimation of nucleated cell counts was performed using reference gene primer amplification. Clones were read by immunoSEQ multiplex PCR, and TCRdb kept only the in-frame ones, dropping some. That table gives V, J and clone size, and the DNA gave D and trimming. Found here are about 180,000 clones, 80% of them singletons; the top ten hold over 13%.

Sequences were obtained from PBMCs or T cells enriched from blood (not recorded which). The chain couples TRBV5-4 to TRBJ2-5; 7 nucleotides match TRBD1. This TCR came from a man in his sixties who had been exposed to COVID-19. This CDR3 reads CASSIGTVQETQYF. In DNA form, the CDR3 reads TGTGCCAGCAGCATCGGGACAGTCCAAGAGACCCAGTACTTC.